Listed below are T cell receptor beta chains from one sample, sequenced in a study of technical replicates of blood from a handful of donors. The repertoire was sequenced with immunoSEQ multiplex PCR; TCRdb's copy has only in-frame clones and lacks some. In the table there are approximately 88,000 clones, approximately 94% of which are singletons. Material: T cells isolated from PBMCs. Receptors were obtained from a human donor in good health. The CDR3 runs from the conserved cysteine through the conserved F or W. D genes are given only for firm matches. Clone size is given for some rows only: seen once, a few or many times, or a class if the clone is expanded.

size	D	V	J	DNA	CDR3
.	TRBD1	TRBV7-9	TRBJ2-7	TGTGCCAGCAGCCCACAGGGGCTCTACGAGCAGTACTTC	CASSPQGLYEQYF
.	TRBD1	TRBV27	TRBJ1-2	TGTGCCAGCAGTTGGGGACAGGGATGGGGCTACACCTTC	CASSWGQGWGYTF
.	.	TRBV5-1	TRBJ1-1	TGCGCCAGCAGACAACAGGGATCTGACACTGAAGCTTTCTTT	CASRQQGSDTEAFF
.	TRBD1	TRBV5-1	TRBJ2-7	TGCGCCAGCAGGACAGGGGAGGCTTACGAGCAGTACTTC	CASRTGEAYEQYF
few	TRBD1	TRBV28	TRBJ1-2	TGTGCCAGCAGGGGGACAGCCTATGGCTACACCTTC	CASRGTAYGYTF
.	TRBD2	TRBV9	TRBJ2-5	TGTGCCAGCAGCGAGGGGACTAGCGGGAGCGGCAAGACCCAGTACTTC	CASSEGTSGSGKTQYF
.	.	TRBV27	TRBJ2-1	TGTGCCAGCAGTTTAGGGTGGCTAGCCTATGAGCAGTTCTTC	CASSLGWLAYEQFF
.	TRBD1	TRBV28	TRBJ2-7	TGTGCCAGCAGGAGGGACAGTGAAGCCTACGAGCAGTACTTC	CASRRDSEAYEQYF
.	TRBD1	TRBV6-1	TRBJ2-2	TGTGCCACAATCCGGGACAGGGCTACCGGGGAGCTGTTTTTT	CATIRDRATGELFF
.	TRBD2	TRBV7-9	TRBJ2-2	TGTGCCAGCAGCGCTAGCGGGAGTATCACCGGGGAGCTGTTTTTT	CASSASGSITGELFF
.	.	TRBV5-6	TRBJ2-1	TGTGCCAGCAGCTTAGGCGGCGGCCTTTACAATGAGCAGTTCTTC	CASSLGGGLYNEQFF
.	TRBD1	TRBV6-1	TRBJ1-2	TGTGCCAGCAGTAATCCGGGACAGGGAAACTATGGCTACACCTTC	CASSNPGQGNYGYTF
.	.	TRBV5-1	TRBJ1-2	TGCGCCAGCAGCCCAACCGGGACAAGATATGGCTACACCTTC	CASSPTGTRYGYTF
.	TRBD1	TRBV7-8	TRBJ1-2	TGTGCCAGCAGCTTAGGGATACCGGGACAGGGGGCCGATGGCTACACCTTC	CASSLGIPGQGADGYTF
.	.	TRBV6-5	TRBJ1-2	TGTGCCAGCAGTTACTCGGGGAGGGGCTATGGCTACACCTTC	CASSYSGRGYGYTF
.	TRBD2	TRBV7-9	TRBJ2-3	TGTGCCAGCAGCTCCACCCTACTAGCGGGGGTGCTAGATACGCAGTATTTT	CASSSTLLAGVLDTQYF
.	.	TRBV13	TRBJ1-3	TGTGCCAGCAGAGGAGGAGTTGATTCTGGAAACACCATATATTTT	CASRGGVDSGNTIYF
.	.	TRBV6-5	TRBJ2-2	TGTGCTAGCACCCTCTCGGGGTCCACCGGGGAGCTGTTTTTT	CASTLSGSTGELFF
.	.	TRBV5-1	TRBJ2-5	TGCGCCAGCAGCCCGCTCCCCGAACAGCGGGAGACCCAGTACTTC	CASSPLPEQRETQYF
.	.	TRBV6-5	TRBJ1-2	TGTGCCAGCAGTTCGACTTATAACTATGGCTACACCTTC	CASSSTYNYGYTF
.	TRBD1	TRBV5-8	TRBJ1-2	TGTGCCAGCAGCCCGTTCCCGGGACAGGGGTATGGCTACACCTTC	CASSPFPGQGYGYTF
.	TRBD2	TRBV7-8	TRBJ2-7	TGTGCCAGCAGCTCTAGCGGGTTTACCTACGAGCAGTACTTC	CASSSSGFTYEQYF
.	.	TRBV28	TRBJ1-1	TGTGCCAGCAGTTTACGCCGGGAGTTCGACACTGAAGCTTTCTTT	CASSLRREFDTEAFF
.	.	TRBV6-5	TRBJ2-7	TGTGCCAGCAGTCAGGGTCGAGTGGGCTCCTACGAGCAGTACTTC	CASSQGRVGSYEQYF
.	TRBD1	TRBV11-2	TRBJ1-1	TGTGCCAGCAGCACCAGGACAGGGGTCACTGAAGCTTTCTTT	CASSTRTGVTEAFF
once	.	TRBV6-5	TRBJ1-5	TGTGCCAGCAGTCCGAGGGAGGGTCAGCCCCAGCATTTT	CASSPREGQPQHF
.	.	TRBV27	TRBJ1-1	TGTGCCAGCAGTTTACAGGGGTGGACTGAAGCTTTCTTT	CASSLQGWTEAFF
.	.	TRBV6-4	TRBJ1-5	TGTGCCAGCAGTGACTCGGGAGGAAAGCAGCCCCAGCATTTT	CASSDSGGKQPQHF
.	TRBD1	TRBV19	TRBJ1-2	TGTGCCAGTAGTGATGGGACAGGCTATGGCTACACCTTC	CASSDGTGYGYTF
.	TRBD1	TRBV28	TRBJ1-3	TGTGCCAGCAGCCCCGCAGGGGGCTCTGGAAACACCATATATTTT	CASSPAGGSGNTIYF
.	TRBD2	TRBV5-4	TRBJ2-1	TGTGCCAGCAGCTTCTCGCTAGCGGGAGACTCCTACGGTGAGCAGTTCTTC	CASSFSLAGDSYGEQFF
.	TRBD2	TRBV13	TRBJ2-7	TGTGCCAGCAGCTTAGGCAAGCGGGAGGCCAACTACGAGCAGTACTTC	CASSLGKREANYEQYF
.	TRBD1	TRBV10-3	TRBJ1-1	TGTGCCATTGGTGGACAGGGGACCCAATACACTGAAGCTTTCTTT	CAIGGQGTQYTEAFF
.	.	TRBV5-1	TRBJ2-2	TGCGCCAGCAGCTTGGGAGTCGGGGAGCTGTTTTTT	CASSLGVGELFF
.	.	TRBV5-1	TRBJ1-1	TGCGCCAGCAGCTTGGCGCAAAGCCTACGGGGGAACGCTTTCTTT	CASSLAQSLRGNAFF
.	.	TRBV5-1	TRBJ2-1	TGCGCCAGCAGCTGGGGGGTAACTTCCTACAATGAGCAGTTCTTC	CASSWGVTSYNEQFF
.	.	TRBV5-1	TRBJ2-2	TGCGCCAGCAGCGTAGGGGGTATTGTCAGCACAATATACACCGGGGAGCTGTTTTTT	CASSVGGIVSTIYTGELFF
.	.	TRBV2	TRBJ1-5	TGTGCCAGCAGGGGGGCAGCCTTAGATCAGCCCCAGCATTTT	CASRGAALDQPQHF
.	.	TRBV19	TRBJ1-6	TGTGCCAGTAGGGGGGAGGAGGGCTCCTATAATTCACCCCTCCACTTT	CASRGEEGSYNSPLHF
.	TRBD2	TRBV5-1	TRBJ2-1	TGCGCCAGCAGCTTGGACCGGGAGGAAGGTGAGCAGTTCTTC	CASSLDREEGEQFF
.	.	TRBV7-2	TRBJ1-3	TGTGCCAGCAGCTTAGCGCCTTTGTCACCCGGAGCCTATGGAAACACCATATATTTT	CASSLAPLSPGAYGNTIYF
.	TRBD2	TRBV9	TRBJ2-5	TGTGCCAGCAGCGTCCGACTAGCGGGGGAGGCGGAGACCCAGTACTTC	CASSVRLAGEAETQYF
.	TRBD2	TRBV13	TRBJ2-5	TGTGCCAGCAGCTCCGAACCGACTAGCGGGGGCTTGATGGCGACCCAGTACTTC	CASSSEPTSGGLMATQYF
.	TRBD2	TRBV6-6	TRBJ2-7	TGTGCCAGCAGTTACTGGGTAGCGGGAGGAAATGAGCAGTACTTC	CASSYWVAGGNEQYF
few	.	TRBV5-1	TRBJ2-3	TGCGCCAGCAGCTTGGTTGGGCGTGCCCCCACAGATACGCAGTATTTT	CASSLVGRAPTDTQYF
.	TRBD1	TRBV27	TRBJ2-7	TGTGCCCGCCAACCCGGGACAGGGTCCTACGAGCAGTACTTC	CARQPGTGSYEQYF
.	.	TRBV2	TRBJ1-4	TGTGCCAGCAGTAGGGACTTAGGGACCGAAAAACTGTTTTTT	CASSRDLGTEKLFF
.	.	TRBV28	TRBJ2-7	TGTGCCAGCAGTCTCGGGGGAACCTACGAGCAGTACTTC	CASSLGGTYEQYF
.	TRBD1	TRBV29-1	TRBJ2-5	TGCAGCGTGGGACAGGGGAGAGAGACCCAGTACTTC	CSVGQGRETQYF
.	.	TRBV6-1	TRBJ2-6	TGTGCCAGCAGTGAACCCAGGCCTTTTGGGGCCAACGTCCTGACTTTC	CASSEPRPFGANVLTF